Below, 30 T cell receptor beta chains from the same sample are listed, as sequenced in a study of tumor and adjacent non-tumor tissue in lung cancer. No cell sorting was done before RNA was extracted from the tissue. TCRbeta libraries were built with three rounds of nested PCR, modified from ARM-PCR. TCRdb re-derived calls from the multiplex PCR reads in MiXCR, one entry per CDR3 protein. The profile shows 120,000 or so distinct CDR3 sequences, 66% of them singletons. The sequencing sample was made of lung tumor tissue. These receptors came from a man in his thirties or forties with non-small cell lung cancer.

The chain has TRBV5-1 and TRBJ2-2; the D gene is possibly TRBD1 (6 bases). V lost 4 bases and J 7 bases, leaving 17 bases between the germline ends. Per germline, CDR1 SGHRS and CDR2 YFSETQ. CDR3 length equals 15 residues. This CDR3 is CASSNSQGPGGELFF. The CDR3, as DNA: TGCGCCAGCAGCAACTCACAGGGTCCGGGCGGGGAGCTGTTTTTT. The variable domain in full, completed from reference TRBV5-1 and TRBJ2-2, reads KAGVTQTPRYLIKTRGQQVTLSCSPISGHRSVSWYQQTPGQGLQFLFEYFSETQRNKGNFPGRFSGRQFSNSRSEMNVSTLELGDSALYLCASSNSQGPGGELFFGEGSRLTVL.

Note on this clonotype: This CDR3 fails to terminate in the conserved phenylalanine or tryptophan, so it likely reflects a read error. The CDR3: CASSAGVVETQFS. The CDR3 DNA follows: TGTGCCAGCAGTGCCGGTGTAGTAGAGACCCAGTTCTCC. This chain connects TRBV6-8 to TRBJ2-5, with unresolved D. The J call may be in error: the DNA end matches TRBJ2-1 better. CDR1 is MNHGY and CDR2 is SAAAGT in the germline V gene. This CDR3 region has 13 residues.

This clonotype was counted many times. The genes are TRBV6-5 and TRBJ2-1; D may correspond to TRBD1 or TRBD2 (6 bases each). This CDR3 has 14 residues. CDR1 MNHEY and CDR2 SVGAGI come from the germline V gene. Deletions cut 1 base from V and 7 bases from J, with 11 bases between. CDR3 coding DNA: TGTGCCAGCAGTTACTGGGGGGCGCGTAATGAGCAGTTCTTC. Its translation is CASSYWGARNEQFF.

A word on this clonotype: A much bigger clone sits one base away, suggesting this may be a read error. Since the CDR3 does not end with the conserved phenylalanine or tryptophan, this likely comes from a read error. In nucleotides, the CDR3 is TGCAGCGTTGACCCTGGGACAGCCAATGAGCAGTTCTCC. This gives the protein CSVDPGTANEQFS. This rearrangement joins TRBV29-1 to TRBJ2-1; TRBD1 matches at 7 bases. With 3 bases clipped from V and 6 bases from J, the junction kept 5 bases outside the gene matches. CDR1 and CDR2 (germline): SQVTM, ANQGSEA. The CDR3 runs to 13 residues.

Of note for this clonotype: The junction departs from the called germline gene at one end, perhaps through a read error. The chain is built from TRBV12-3 or TRBV12-4 and TRBJ2-7; D remains unclear. The CDR3 length is 11 residues. The CDR3 nucleotides are TGTGCCAGCAGTGCCACTTACGAGCCGTACTTC. Its translation: CASSATYEPYF.

This clonotype has a single count. One base away lies a much larger clone, so this may be a sequencing read error. J is TRBJ2-7 and V is TRBV14; 7 nucleotides match TRBD2. The CDR3 covers 15 residues. CDR1 and CDR2 from the germline V gene are SGHDN and FVKESK. Trimming at V came to 3 bases and at J to 0 bases, leaving 5 bases not matched to a gene. CDR3 region: CASSHQWGGSYEQYF. The DNA of the CDR3 is TGTGCCAGCAGCCATCAGTGGGGGGGCTCCTACGAGCAGTACTTC. Drawing the rest from reference TRBV14 and TRBJ2-7, the complete variable domain is EAGVTQFPSHSVIEKGQTVTLRCDPISGHDNLYWYRRVMGKEIKFLLHFVKESKQDESGMPNNRFLAERTGGTYSTLKVQPAELEDSGVYFCASSHQWGGSYEQYFGPGTRLTVT.

On this clonotype: Compared with germline, one end of the junction differs, possibly owing to a read error. This rearrangement joins TRBV20-1 to TRBJ1-2; 12 bases fit TRBD1. The germline V gene encodes CDR1 DFQATT and CDR2 SNEGSKA (reference sequence). The CDR3 has 16 amino acids. CDR3 residues: CSTRGRDRGQEDGYTF. The CDR3 nucleotides are TGCAGTACTAGAGGCCGGGACAGGGGGCAGGAGGATGGCTACACCTTC.

To note about this clonotype: One end of the junction does not line up with germline, which may come from a read error. The chain recombines TRBV20-1 with TRBJ1-1; no firm D call. Germline V lookup: CDR1 DFQATT, CDR2 SNEGSKA (reference sequence). The length of the CDR3 is 13 residues. The CDR3 bases are TGCATTGCTAGAGATGGAGGCGACACTAAAGCTTTCTTT. Translating it yields CIARDGGDTKAFF.

This clonotype has just a few counts. Just one base apart from a much larger clone, this may be a read error. For the CDR3, the DNA is TGTGTCAGCAGAGAGGGGTGGGGTGATACGCAGTATTTT. It encodes CVSREGWGDTQYF. The chain carries TRBV6-5 and TRBJ2-3; the D call may be TRBD1 or TRBD2 (5 bases each). The CDR3 is 13 amino acids. The germline CDR1 and CDR2 sequences are MNHEY and SVGAGI.

As to this clonotype: A junction boundary mismatches the germline segment, possibly from a read error. The V call is TRBV11-2, the J call TRBJ2-5; D uncertain. Germline V gene lookup returns CDR1 SGHAT and CDR2 FQNNGV. CDR3 size: 15 residues. The CDR3 sequence is CASSRSSLRQETQYF. The CDR3 bases are TGTGCCAGCAGCCGGAGCTCGCTCAGGCAAGAGACTCAGTACTTC. Drawing the rest from reference TRBV11-2 and TRBJ2-5, the complete variable domain is EAGVAQSPRYKIIEKRQSVAFWCNPISGHATLYWYQQILGQGPKLLIQFQNNGVVDDSQLPKDRFSAERLKGVDSTLKIQPAKLEDSAVYLCASSRSSLRQETQYFGPGTRLLVL.

Details on this clonotype: This may be a read error: a much more frequent sequence differs by one nucleotide. This chain links TRBV4-2 with TRBJ2-3; TRBD2 matches 11 bases. The CDR3 loop spans 17 amino acids. Per the germline V gene, CDR1 is LGHNA and CDR2 is YNFKEQ. The CDR3 DNA is TGTGCCAGCACTCCTGGACTAGCGGGTTTAACCACAGATACGCACTATTTT. This sequence encodes CASTPGLAGLTTDTHYF.

The genes are TRBV10-3 and TRBJ2-7; the D gene is possibly TRBD2 (5 bases). This CDR3 has 12 amino acids. Germline values: CDR1 ENHRY, CDR2 SYGVKD. V was cut by 11 bases and J by 13 bases, with 24 bases left in between. CDR3 sequence reads: CAVGKEGYGQYF. CDR3 DNA sequence: TGTGCCGTTGGAAAAGAGGGCTACGGGCAATACTTC.

This clonotype was observed a handful of times. An end of the junction differs from the germline gene, which may be a read error. The chain joins TRBV20-1 to TRBJ1-3, with D perhaps matching TRBD1 (5 bases). Germline values: CDR1 DFQATT, CDR2 SNEGSKA (reference sequence). The CDR3 is made up of 14 amino acids. In nucleotides, the CDR3 is TGCAGTGCTAAACAAGGGGCTAACGGAAACACCGTATATTTT. This gives the protein CSAKQGANGNTVYF.

To note about this clonotype: A read error may be the cause here, since a much bigger clone is one base away. The chain is built from TRBV12-3 or TRBV12-4 and TRBJ2-2; perhaps TRBD2 as D (5 bases). The length of the CDR3 is 15 residues. Between the trimmed V and J ends, which lost 7 bases and 6 bases, there was a span of 18 bases. The CDR3 DNA reads as TGTGCCAGCACCCCGTTAACTAGAAGCGCCGGGGAGCTGTTTTTT. Amino acids: CASTPLTRSAGELFF.

This clonotype has a count of ten or more. The chain combines TRBV5-6 with TRBJ2-2; D is ambiguous. Germline lookup yields CDR1 SGHDT and CDR2 YYEEEE. This CDR3 region has 15 residues. V was shortened by 0 bases and J by 0 bases, with 6 bases between the two germline ends. CDR3: CASSLGASNTGELFF. The CDR3 nucleotides read TGTGCCAGCAGCTTGGGGGCCTCGAACACCGGGGAGCTGTTTTTT.

Concerning this clonotype: One end of the junction fails to match germline, which may point to a read error. The chain carries TRBV29-1 and TRBJ2-7; D gene uncertain. Germline CDR1 is SQVTM and CDR2 is ANQGSEA. CDR3 size: 10 residues. The CDR3 reads CSIIQHEQYF. The CDR3 nucleotides read TGCAGCATAATTCAGCACGAACAGTACTTC.

The rearrangement joins TRBV11-2 to TRBJ2-2, with 7 nucleotides matching TRBD2. Germline-derived CDR1 and CDR2 are SGHAT and FQNNGV. The CDR3 has 15 residues. The CDR3 loop reads CISSGAAVVTGELFF. The CDR3 coding sequence is TGTATCAGCAGCGGGGCCGCGGTAGTGACCGGGGAGCTGTTTTTT.

In this sample, this clonotype turned up once. One end of the junction varies from germline; a read error may be responsible. The rearrangement links TRBV29-1 to TRBJ1-1; no clear D. Germline values: CDR1 SQVTM, CDR2 ANQGSEA. The CDR3 has 13 amino acids. CDR3 in amino acids: CSVGGSMKTEAFF. CDR3 nucleotide sequence: TGCAGCGTTGGCGGCAGTATGAAGACTGAAGCTTTCTTT.

Concerning this clonotype: This could be a read error, since a much larger clone is one nucleotide away. The chain combines TRBV29-1 with TRBJ1-2, with 7 nucleotides matching TRBD1. The CDR3 consists of 11 residues. The germline CDR1 and CDR2 sequences are SQVTM and ANQGSEA. CDR3 amino acids: CSLVRDSLPSF. CDR3 nucleotides: TGCAGCCTTGTTAGGGACAGCCTACCTTCCTTC.

On this clonotype itself: Relative to the germline gene, one junction end is altered; a read error may explain this. The V gene is TRBV6-6, the J gene TRBJ1-1, with a weak D call TRBD1 (5 bases). CDR1 is MNHNY, CDR2 SVGAGI, per germline (reference sequence). The CDR3 sequence is 17 residues long. The CDR3 loop is CASRKDTGPGLNTGAFF. The CDR3, as DNA: TGTGCCAGCAGAAAGGATACTGGCCCAGGGCTAAACACTGGAGCTTTCTTT.

A note on this clonotype: This may be a read error, as it is one base from a much larger clone. V and J are TRBV10-2 and TRBJ2-2; D is perhaps TRBD1 (5 bases). The V gene lost 7 bases and the J gene lost 5 bases, with 14 bases spanning the gap. CDR3 length: 14 residues. In germline, CDR1 is WSHSY, CDR2 SAAADI. The CDR3 DNA is TGCGCCAGCAACCAGGGTCTATGGACCGGGGAGCTGTTTTTT. This codes for CASNQGLWTGELFF.

This sequence joins TRBV20-1 and TRBJ1-1, with TRBD1 as a possible D gene (5 bases). This CDR3 region has 14 residues. Germline CDR1 reads DFQATT; CDR2 reads SNEGSKA (reference sequence). Trimming removed 2 bases from V and 5 bases from J, with 15 bases in between. CDR3: CSARKGGAWTEAFF. DNA of the CDR3: TGCAGTGCTAGAAAGGGCGGGGCTTGGACTGAAGCTTTCTTT.

Note on this clonotype: One end of the junction varies from germline; a read error may be responsible. This chain joins TRBV20-1 and TRBJ1-2, with 9 bases matching TRBD1. The CDR3 covers 13 residues. CDR1 and CDR2 from the germline V gene are DFQATT and SNEGSKA (reference sequence). Written as DNA, the CDR3 is TGCAGTGCTACACATACAGGGGGCAATGGCAACATCTTC. Residues: CSATHTGGNGNIF.

As to this clonotype: The germline gene is not matched at one end of the junction; a read error may be the cause. The CDR3 is CASSLDLRRAGLYEQYF. DNA of the CDR3: TGTGCCAGCAGCTTAGATCTGCGCAGGGCTGGTTTGTACGAACAGTACTTC. The chain carries TRBV11-2 and TRBJ2-7, with D tentatively TRBD1 (5 bases). From germline, CDR1 is SGHAT and CDR2 FQNNGV. The CDR3 consists of 17 residues.

Comment on this clonotype: An end of the junction differs from the germline gene, which may be a read error. The chain links TRBV12-3 or TRBV12-4 to TRBJ1-2; 7 bases agree with TRBD1. The CDR3 is 12 residues long. CDR3 coding DNA: TGTGCCAGCAGACGCCGACAGGGTGGCTACGCCTTC. Amino acid sequence: CASRRRQGGYAF.

As for this clonotype: At one end the junction does not follow the germline gene, possibly because of a read error. CDR3 sequence reads: CASGWAALNIEAFF. The CDR3 DNA reads as TGTGCTAGCGGCTGGGCAGCATTGAACATTGAAGCTTTCTTT. The chain is built from TRBV11-1 and TRBJ1-1; D is unresolved. This CDR3 region has 14 residues. Germline V gene lookup returns CDR1 SGHAT and CDR2 FQDESV (reference sequence).

This clonotype was seen repeatedly, ten times or more. CDR3 in DNA: TGTGCCAGCAGCTTAGGGGACAGGGACGCTGAAAAACTGTTTTTT. This encodes CASSLGDRDAEKLFF. This chain links TRBV7-9 with TRBJ1-4; 9 bases line up with TRBD1. Germline V gives CDR1 SEHNR, CDR2 FQNEAQ (reference sequence). CDR3 length equals 15 residues. V dropped 1 base and J dropped 7; count of bases not matched to a gene: 4.

V gene TRBV28 combines with J gene TRBJ2-5; TRBD2 matches at 8 bases. Germline V gives CDR1 MDHEN, CDR2 SYDVKM. This CDR3 is 16 amino acids long. The junction had 8 bases not matched to a gene; V was cut back by 5 bases and J by 0 bases. CDR3 DNA: TGTGCCAGCAGTCCACTGACTAGCGAGTACCAAGAGACCCAGTACTTC. Residues: CASSPLTSEYQETQYF.

The chain recombines TRBV6-4 with TRBJ2-1; 8 positions agree with TRBD2. Germline loops: CDR1 MRHNA, CDR2 SNTAGT. This CDR3 contains 14 residues. This CDR3 is CASGDSGGYNEQFF. The DNA for the CDR3 is TGTGCTAGCGGTGACTCGGGGGGGTACAATGAGCAGTTCTTC.

The chain combines TRBV7-6 with TRBJ2-5; D call uncertain. The CDR3 totals 14 residues. CDR1 and CDR2 from the germline V gene are SGHVS and FNYEAQ. Trimming took 1 base from V and 8 from J, leaving 14 bases between them. The CDR3 DNA reads as TGTGCCAGCAGCTTAGATGGCAGCCAGGATACCCAGTACTTC. Encoded protein: CASSLDGSQDTQYF.